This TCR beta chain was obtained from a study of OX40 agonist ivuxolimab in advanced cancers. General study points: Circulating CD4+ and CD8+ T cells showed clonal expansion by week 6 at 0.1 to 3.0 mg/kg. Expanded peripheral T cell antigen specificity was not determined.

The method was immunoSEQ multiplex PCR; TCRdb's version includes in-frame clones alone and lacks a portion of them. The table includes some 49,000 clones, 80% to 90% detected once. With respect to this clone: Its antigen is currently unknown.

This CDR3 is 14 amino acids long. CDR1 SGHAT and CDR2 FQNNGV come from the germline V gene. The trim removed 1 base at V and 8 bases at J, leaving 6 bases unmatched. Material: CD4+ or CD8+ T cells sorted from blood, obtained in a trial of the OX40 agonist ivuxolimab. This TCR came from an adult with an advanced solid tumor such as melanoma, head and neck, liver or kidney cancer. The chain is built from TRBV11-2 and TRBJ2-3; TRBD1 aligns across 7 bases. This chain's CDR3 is CASSLVRGPGTQYF. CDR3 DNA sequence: TGTGCCAGCAGCTTAGTAAGGGGGCCAGGTACGCAGTATTTT.